Listed here is a single T cell receptor (beta chain). There is no known antigen for this receptor. Per-nucleotide qualities are absent, and no much larger clonotype sits a single base away. Library prep was done by 5' RACE. Data came from an Illumina HiSeq 2500. A second PCR of about 7 to 12 cycles was run with a J-beta primer mix and a sample-barcoded 5' primer. Each TCR beta cDNA molecule received a unique molecular identifier from a template-switch 5' adaptor carrying 12 random nucleotides. Each sample yielded at least 2.5 million CDR3-containing paired-end reads. All of the RNA was converted into first-strand cDNA using the Mint cDNA synthesis kit, with a TRBC-specific oligonucleotide serving as the primer. After uracil-DNA glycosylase treatment, a first 18-cycle PCR used universal primers M1SS and BC2_uni_R on all cDNA. In the paper's pipeline: Normalization of each sample was performed by random selection of 1 million high-quality reads, each carrying a distinct molecular identifier. Reads sharing molecular identifiers were discarded rather than binned into consensus sequences. CDR3 identification, clonotype clustering and error correction used MiTCR with a Q25 quality threshold and the strictest error-elimination algorithm. Lower-bound total TCR beta diversity was estimated with a nonparametric unseen species model using Euler transformation. The public reads were reprocessed in TCRdb via fastp at Q25 and MiXCR, keeping in-frame beta chains. One record per CDR3 amino acid sequence lists the most common genes and DNA. The V and J calls here are based on TCRdb, not the publication. In this sample the table shows over a million distinct CDR3 sequences, roughly 45% of which occur a single time. The top ten clones comprise 18% of the sample.

This entry comes from a study of blood T cells in healthy people across ages (dated by TCRdb to about 2015). About the study as a whole: In model experiments, template switching captured roughly one uniquely barcoded TCR beta cDNA molecule for every two T cells. The study measured age-related changes in TCR beta repertoire diversity using deep sequencing normalized with unique cDNA molecular identifiers. The donors were divided into four age groups: young (average approximately 15 years), middle-aged (about 40), aged (about 56) and long-lived (82). To avoid experimental bias, donors of different ages were spread randomly across the sequencing lanes. The study analyzed two additional independent replicas of 1 million unique cDNA reads from the same blood draw for two donors, one aged 18 to 30 and one aged 80 or older. What the research found in general, with its limitations: Observed TCR beta diversity correlated strongly with the percentage of naive T cells measured by flow cytometry. Observed TCR beta diversity per million T cells fell roughly linearly with age, and a significant reduction was already apparent by age approximately 40. Compared with the aged group, the long-lived group had more naive CD4+ T cells, fewer expanded clones and increased TCR diversity, a pattern suggesting age selection. The CMV infection status of donors was not known, potentially confounding age-related changes in expanded clonotypes. Since profiling was done on bulk unsorted PBMCs, naive and antigen-experienced compartments could not be conclusively compared. Estimates of total diversity based on one million sequenced T cells were considered lower bounds and underestimates.

Donors were 40 or so systemically healthy Caucasian individuals from Russia aged roughly 6 to 90 years. Ten milliliters of peripheral blood were drawn from each donor into EDTA-treated Vacutainer tubes. Ficoll-Paque density-gradient centrifugation was used to isolate PBMCs, with at least 6 million per sample. Trizol reagent was used to extract total RNA from the PBMCs, yielding at least 5.5 micrograms per sample. For every donor, an aliquot of PBMCs went through flow cytometry to measure the percentages of naive CD45RAhigh/CD27high T cells. This clonotype originated in an older woman in good health. The specimen was blood.

This receptor carries the CDR3 CASSEADTDTQYF. DNA sequence: TGTGCCAGCAGTGAAGCGGACACAGATACGCAGTATTTT. The V gene is TRBV2 and the J gene is TRBJ2-3; a confident D gene designation cannot be given. Including cysteine and phenylalanine, the CDR3 has 13 amino acids. The entry retains the CDR3 DNA only, 39 bases that are in frame from base 1. The germline V gene specifies SNHLY as CDR1 and FYNNEI as CDR2. Trimming at the junction amounts to 0 bases on V and 2 bases on J, and the germline ends lie 3 bases apart.